Listed below are T cell receptor beta chains from one sample, sequenced in a study of T cell responses to AZD1222 COVID-19 vaccine. Assay used: immunoSEQ multiplex PCR; TCRdb lists only in-frame clones, some missing. Of more than 85,000 clones listed, around nine tenths are singletons. The sequencing used peripheral blood, collected on day 0 of AZD1222 vaccination. These receptors were collected from an adult in good health. Each CDR3 is given with its conserved first and last residue. The D gene is left open where the match is weak. A clone size is listed for some rows: how often the clone was seen (once, few, many), or a class if it is expanded.

abundance | j_gene | v_gene | d_gene | CDR3aa | CDR3nt
NA | TRBJ1-6 | TRBV5-4 | NA | CASTRGNDNSPLHF | TGTGCCAGCACCCGGGGTAACGATAATTCACCCCTCCACTTT
NA | TRBJ2-7 | TRBV2 | NA | CASRGGAVSSYEQYF | TGTGCCAGCAGGGGGGGGGCGGTAAGCTCCTACGAGCAGTACTTC
NA | TRBJ1-5 | TRBV6-5 | TRBD1 | CASRQGINQPQHF | TGTGCCAGCAGACAGGGGATCAATCAGCCCCAGCATTTT
NA | TRBJ1-1 | TRBV6-5 | NA | CASSYARPLNTEAFF | TGTGCCAGCAGTTACGCCAGACCACTGAACACTGAAGCTTTCTTT
NA | TRBJ1-2 | TRBV4-1 | TRBD1 | CASSPRPGTGVYGYTF | TGCGCCAGCAGCCCCCGTCCCGGGACAGGGGTCTATGGCTACACCTTC
NA | TRBJ1-2 | TRBV9 | TRBD1 | CASSPSRTGIYGYTF | TGTGCCAGCAGCCCGAGTAGGACAGGGATCTATGGCTACACCTTC
NA | TRBJ1-1 | TRBV2 | NA | CASRASRGQNTEAFF | TGTGCCAGCAGAGCCAGCAGGGGCCAGAACACTGAAGCTTTCTTT
NA | TRBJ2-1 | TRBV6-2/TRBV6-3 | TRBD2 | CASSSVWGTSGGSSYNEQFF | TGTGCCAGCAGTTCTGTTTGGGGGACTAGCGGGGGGAGCTCCTACAATGAGCAGTTCTTC
NA | TRBJ1-1 | TRBV6-6 | TRBD1 | CASIRQGKNTEAFF | TGTGCCAGCATCCGACAGGGAAAGAACACTGAAGCTTTCTTT
NA | TRBJ2-2 | TRBV7-3 | NA | CASSLQPGSNTGELFF | TGTGCCAGCAGCCTTCAACCCGGCTCGAACACCGGGGAGCTGTTTTTT
NA | TRBJ1-1 | TRBV30 | NA | CAWSGPWRNTEAFF | TGTGCCTGGAGTGGGCCCTGGAGGAACACTGAAGCTTTCTTT
NA | TRBJ1-1 | TRBV7-9 | NA | CASRPGGQIAFF | TGTGCCAGCCGACCGGGGGGGCAGATAGCTTTCTTT
NA | TRBJ1-1 | TRBV7-3 | NA | CASSSHGGDTEAFF | TGTGCCAGCAGCTCCCACGGGGGAGACACTGAAGCTTTCTTT
few | TRBJ1-6 | TRBV5-6 | NA | CASSSSGPLIPPLHF | TGTGCCAGCAGCTCCTCGGGACCATTAATTCCGCCCCTCCACTTT
NA | TRBJ2-1 | TRBV28 | NA | CASSSPGNEQFF | TGTGCCAGCAGTTCCCCAGGGAATGAGCAGTTCTTC
NA | TRBJ1-2 | TRBV2 | NA | CASSRGPNYGYTF | TGTGCCAGCAGCAGGGGTCCTAACTATGGCTACACCTTC
NA | TRBJ1-6 | TRBV9 | TRBD1 | CASSVARSTGTGGQNSPLHF | TGTGCCAGCAGCGTAGCACGAAGCACCGGGACAGGGGGCCAGAATTCACCCCTCCACTTT
NA | TRBJ2-2 | TRBV7-2 | TRBD1 | CASSFPTGEYTGELFF | TGTGCCAGCAGCTTCCCGACAGGGGAATATACCGGGGAGCTGTTTTTT
NA | TRBJ1-3 | TRBV6-5 | NA | CASSYGSGSSGNTIYF | TGTGCCAGCAGTTACGGATCGGGGAGCTCTGGAAACACCATATATTTT
NA | TRBJ2-3 | TRBV10-3 | NA | CAISESTDTQYF | TGTGCCATCAGTGAGTCTACAGATACGCAGTATTTT
NA | TRBJ1-1 | TRBV27 | NA | CASKLDNRFEAFF | TGTGCCAGCAAATTAGACAACAGGTTTGAAGCTTTCTTT
once | TRBJ1-3 | TRBV10-3 | NA | CAIREQGGGNTIYF | TGTGCCATCAGGGAACAGGGAGGTGGAAACACCATATATTTT
NA | TRBJ1-1 | TRBV19 | NA | CASRTGGRATEAFF | TGTGCCAGTAGGACAGGCGGCAGGGCCACTGAAGCTTTCTTT
few | TRBJ2-1 | TRBV5-5 | TRBD2 | CASSLRGGSYNEQFF | TGTGCCAGCAGCTTGCGGGGGGGCTCCTACAATGAGCAGTTCTTC
few | TRBJ2-7 | TRBV4-2 | NA | CASSQDLGARSSYEQYF | TGTGCCAGCAGCCAAGACCTCGGGGCTAGGAGCTCCTACGAGCAGTACTTC
NA | TRBJ2-5 | TRBV6-1 | TRBD1 | CASSSTGAETQYF | TGTGCCAGCAGTTCCACAGGGGCGGAGACCCAGTACTTC
NA | TRBJ1-1 | TRBV28 | NA | CASSLRLRNTEAFF | TGTGCCAGCAGTCTTCGACTGAGGAACACTGAAGCTTTCTTT
NA | TRBJ1-2 | TRBV5-1 | TRBD1 | CASRENPGQGYGYTF | TGCGCCAGCAGGGAGAATCCGGGACAGGGTTATGGCTACACCTTC
NA | TRBJ2-2 | TRBV28 | NA | CATSLLSPGQLFF | TGTGCCACCAGTCTCTTGTCTCCCGGGCAGCTGTTTTTT
NA | TRBJ1-2 | TRBV2 | TRBD1 | CASSDKTGNGYTF | TGTGCCAGCAGTGACAAGACAGGGAACGGCTACACCTTC
NA | TRBJ2-7 | TRBV28 | TRBD1 | CASSSGTAYSYEQYF | TGTGCCAGCAGTTCCGGGACAGCCTACTCCTACGAGCAGTACTTC
few | TRBJ1-3 | TRBV15 | TRBD1 | CATSRGQGVSGNTIYF | TGTGCCACCAGCAGAGGACAGGGAGTATCTGGAAACACCATATATTTT
NA | TRBJ1-2 | TRBV7-2 | NA | CASSFLVYGYTF | TGTGCCAGCAGCTTTTTAGTATATGGCTACACCTTC
once | TRBJ2-3 | TRBV2 | TRBD2 | CASSRGLAGTQYF | TGTGCCAGCAGTCGGGGACTAGCCGGCACGCAGTATTTT
once | TRBJ2-7 | TRBV4-3 | TRBD2 | CASSQSGREGDPYEQYF | TGCGCCAGCAGCCAGAGCGGGAGGGAGGGGGATCCCTACGAGCAGTACTTC
NA | TRBJ2-7 | TRBV7-2 | NA | CASSRGSGYEQYF | TGTGCCAGCAGCAGGGGATCTGGCTACGAGCAGTACTTC
NA | TRBJ1-2 | TRBV4-2 | NA | CASSPLGRGRDPSTMGYTF | TGTGCCAGCAGCCCACTTGGTCGGGGCAGGGATCCCTCCACTATGGGCTACACCTTC
NA | TRBJ2-2 | TRBV19 | TRBD1 | CASKPGQGRNTGELFF | TGTGCCAGTAAACCCGGACAGGGGCGGAACACCGGGGAGCTGTTTTTT
NA | TRBJ2-2 | TRBV18 | NA | CASSPQWRPSNTGELFF | TGTGCCAGCTCACCCCAGTGGCGGCCCTCAAACACCGGGGAGCTGTTTTTT
NA | TRBJ1-2 | TRBV4-3 | NA | CASSQDLRTVNYGYTF | TGCGCCAGCAGCCAAGATCTGCGGACAGTTAACTATGGCTACACCTTC
few | TRBJ2-5 | TRBV7-6 | NA | CASSFGETQYF | TGTGCCAGCAGCTTTGGAGAGACCCAGTACTTC
NA | TRBJ2-3 | TRBV4-2 | NA | CASSPLSGHTDTQYF | TGTGCCAGCAGCCCGTTGAGCGGCCACACAGATACGCAGTATTTT
NA | TRBJ1-4 | TRBV2 | TRBD1 | CASTRDRGFEKLFF | TGTGCCAGCACCCGGGACAGGGGCTTTGAAAAACTGTTTTTT
NA | TRBJ2-3 | TRBV5-1 | NA | CASSLVGDSPDTQYF | TGCGCCAGCAGCTTGGTTGGGGATTCACCAGATACGCAGTATTTT
NA | TRBJ1-1 | TRBV29-1 | TRBD1 | CSVDPGTDTEAFF | TGTAGCGTTGATCCCGGGACAGACACTGAAGCTTTCTTT
NA | TRBJ1-3 | TRBV7-3 | TRBD1 | CASSYFATGGGNTIYF | TGTGCCAGCAGCTACTTCGCGACAGGGGGTGGAAACACCATATATTTT
NA | TRBJ1-2 | TRBV18 | NA | CASSPEIIASANYGYTF | TGTGCCAGCTCACCAGAGATAATAGCTTCAGCTAACTATGGCTACACCTTC
NA | TRBJ1-2 | TRBV5-4 | NA | CASSLDWFGTETRGYTF | TGTGCCAGCAGCTTGGATTGGTTCGGCACAGAGACACGCGGCTACACCTTC
once | TRBJ1-2 | TRBV4-1 | NA | CASSPTYRDGYIYGYTF | TGCGCCAGCAGCCCAACATACCGGGACGGATACATCTATGGCTACACCTTC
NA | TRBJ1-1 | TRBV3-1/TRBV3-2 | TRBD1 | CASRSDRVNTEAFF | TGTGCCAGCAGGAGTGACAGGGTGAACACTGAAGCTTTCTTT
few | TRBJ1-6 | TRBV5-1 | NA | CASSLGPHQINSPLHF | TGCGCCAGCAGCCTGGGCCCCCATCAGATTAATTCACCCCTCCACTTT
once | TRBJ1-1 | TRBV9 | NA | CASTRGRIRNTEAFF | TGTGCCAGCACGCGGGGAAGGATTAGGAACACTGAAGCTTTCTTT
NA | TRBJ2-2 | TRBV3-1/TRBV3-2 | NA | CASSHRTIGGELFF | TGTGCCAGCAGCCATAGGACAATAGGCGGGGAGCTGTTTTTT
NA | TRBJ1-1 | TRBV7-9 | NA | CASKQNTEAFF | TGTGCCAGCAAGCAGAACACTGAAGCTTTCTTT